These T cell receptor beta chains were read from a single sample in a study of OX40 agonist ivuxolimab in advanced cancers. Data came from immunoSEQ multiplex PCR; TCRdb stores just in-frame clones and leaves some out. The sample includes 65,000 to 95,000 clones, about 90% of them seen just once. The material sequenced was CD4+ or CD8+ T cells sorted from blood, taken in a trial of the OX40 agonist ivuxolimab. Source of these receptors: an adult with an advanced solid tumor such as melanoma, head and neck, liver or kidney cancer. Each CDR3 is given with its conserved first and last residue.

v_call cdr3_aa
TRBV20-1 CSARQGYEQYF
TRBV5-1 CASSLVTGGWNTEAFF
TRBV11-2 CASRRPGQGTYEQYF
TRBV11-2 CASSLGGAPDTQYF
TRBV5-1 CASSLFQEETQYF
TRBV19 CASRRQHDSNQPQHF
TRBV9 CASSTGVGNTIYF
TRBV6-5 CASSLDLSGGTEAFF
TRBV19 CASSLTGNTGELFF
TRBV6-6 CASSYSRAAHLHF
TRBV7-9 CASSQNQGYGGELFF
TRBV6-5 CANSDGDRQYF
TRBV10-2 CASVLTDTHREQFF
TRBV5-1 CASAPGQAGADTQYF
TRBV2 CASSHWVGLNTDTQYF
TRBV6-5 CASSEVEDTQYF
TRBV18 CASSPGRGPLGAFF
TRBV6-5 CASRDMGKGDEQYF
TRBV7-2 CASSSYTYNEQFF
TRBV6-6 CASSAGTGGLDTQYF
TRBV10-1 CASSDRRDYGYTF
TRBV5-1 CASSSGQGDSYEQYF
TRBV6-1 CASRTGGMTKNIQYF
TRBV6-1 CASSEELGAGVGYTF
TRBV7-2 CASSLVGQDYGYTF
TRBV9 CASSVAGGARPNEKLFF
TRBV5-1 CASSRNVETQYF
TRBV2 CASLDRGFTQYF
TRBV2 CAGSGREYEQYF
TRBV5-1 CASSLDRFEAFF
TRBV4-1 CASSQDRGQGYEKLFF
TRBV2 CASSVWPNTGELFF